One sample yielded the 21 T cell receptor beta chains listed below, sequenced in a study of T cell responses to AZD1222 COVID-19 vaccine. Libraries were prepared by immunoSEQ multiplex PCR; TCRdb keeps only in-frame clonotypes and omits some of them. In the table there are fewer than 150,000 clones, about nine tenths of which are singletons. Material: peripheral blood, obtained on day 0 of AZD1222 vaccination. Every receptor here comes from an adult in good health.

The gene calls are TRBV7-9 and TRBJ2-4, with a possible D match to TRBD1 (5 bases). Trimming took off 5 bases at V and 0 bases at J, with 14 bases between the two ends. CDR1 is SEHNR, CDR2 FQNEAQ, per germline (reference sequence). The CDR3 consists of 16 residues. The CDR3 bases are TGTGCCAGCAGCGCCTTCGACAGCCTAGCCAAAAACATTCAGTACTTC. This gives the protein CASSAFDSLAKNIQYF.

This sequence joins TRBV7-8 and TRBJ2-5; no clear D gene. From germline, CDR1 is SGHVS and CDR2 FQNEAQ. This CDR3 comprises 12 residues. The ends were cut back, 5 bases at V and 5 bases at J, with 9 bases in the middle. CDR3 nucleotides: TGTGCCAGCAGCCTTTTGTGGGAGACCCAGTACTTC. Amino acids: CASSLLWETQYF.

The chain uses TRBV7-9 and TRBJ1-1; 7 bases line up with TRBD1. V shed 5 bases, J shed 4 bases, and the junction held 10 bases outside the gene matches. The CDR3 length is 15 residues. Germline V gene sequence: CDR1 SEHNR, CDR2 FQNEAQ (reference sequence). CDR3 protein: CASSVSQGIGTEAFF. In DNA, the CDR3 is TGTGCCAGCAGCGTCTCACAGGGGATCGGCACTGAAGCTTTCTTT. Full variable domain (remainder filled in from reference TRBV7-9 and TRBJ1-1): DTGVSQNPRHKITKRGQNVTFRCDPISEHNRLYWYRQTLGQGPEFLTYFQNEAQLEKSRLLSDRFSAERPKGSFSTLEIQRTEQGDSAMYLCASSVSQGIGTEAFFGQGTRLTVV.

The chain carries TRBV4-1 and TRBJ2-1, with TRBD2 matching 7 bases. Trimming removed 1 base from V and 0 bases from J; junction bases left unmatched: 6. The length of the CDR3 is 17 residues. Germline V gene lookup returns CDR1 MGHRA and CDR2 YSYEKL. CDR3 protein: CASSQGLAHSSYNEQFF. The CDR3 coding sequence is TGCGCCAGCAGCCAAGGACTAGCCCACAGCTCCTACAATGAGCAGTTCTTC.

For the CDR3, the DNA is TGTGCCAGCACCCCCTTTCACGAGCAGTACTTC. Its translation: CASTPFHEQYF. This chain uses TRBV21-1 with TRBJ2-7; TRBD2 was called by the table and not checked on the DNA. TRBV21-1 is classified as a pseudogene. This CDR3 has 11 residues.

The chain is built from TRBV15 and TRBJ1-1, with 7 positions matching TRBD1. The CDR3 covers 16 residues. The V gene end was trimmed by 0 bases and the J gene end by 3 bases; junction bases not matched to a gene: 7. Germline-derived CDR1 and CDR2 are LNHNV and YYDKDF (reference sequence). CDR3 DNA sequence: TGTGCCACCAGCAGAGAGGGACAGCAGATTTACACTGAAGCTTTCTTT. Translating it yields CATSREGQQIYTEAFF. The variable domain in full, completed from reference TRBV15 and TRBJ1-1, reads DAMVIQNPRYQVTQFGKPVTLSCSQTLNHNVMYWYQQKSSQAPKLLFHYYDKDFNNEADTPDNFQSRRPNTSFCFLDIRSPGLGDTAMYLCATSREGQQIYTEAFFGQGTRLTVV.

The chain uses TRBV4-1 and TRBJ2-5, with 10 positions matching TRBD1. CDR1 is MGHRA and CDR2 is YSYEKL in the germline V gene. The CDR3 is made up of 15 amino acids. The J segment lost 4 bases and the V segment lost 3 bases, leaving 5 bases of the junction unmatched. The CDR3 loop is CASSHFDRGPETQYF. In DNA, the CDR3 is TGCGCCAGCAGCCATTTCGACAGGGGGCCAGAGACCCAGTACTTC.

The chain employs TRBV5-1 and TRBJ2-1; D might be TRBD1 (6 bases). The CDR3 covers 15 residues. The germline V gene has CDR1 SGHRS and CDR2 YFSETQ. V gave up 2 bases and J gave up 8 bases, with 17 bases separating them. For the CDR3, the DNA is TGCGCCAGCAGCTTCTCTGCAGGGGATCACGATGAGCAGTTCTTC. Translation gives CASSFSAGDHDEQFF.

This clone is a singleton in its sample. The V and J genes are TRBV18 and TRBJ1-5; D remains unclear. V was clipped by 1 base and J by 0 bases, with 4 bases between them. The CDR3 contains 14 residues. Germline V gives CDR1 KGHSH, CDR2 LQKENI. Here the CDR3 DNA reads TGTGCCAGCTCACCACGGAGTAGCAATCAGCCCCAGCATTTT. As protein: CASSPRSSNQPQHF. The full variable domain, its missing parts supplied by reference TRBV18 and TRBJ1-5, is NAGVMQNPRHLVRRRGQEARLRCSPMKGHSHVYWYRQLPEEGLKFMVYLQKENIIDESGMPKERFSAEFPKEGPSILRIQQVVRGDSAAYFCASSPRSSNQPQHFGDGTRLSIL.

The DNA for the CDR3 is TGCAGCGTTGAAGAGGGACCCGACAGACTCTATGGCTACACCTTC. This gives the protein CSVEEGPDRLYGYTF. This chain links TRBV29-1 with TRBJ1-2; possibly TRBD1 for D (5 bases). This CDR3 region has 15 residues. The germline gives CDR1 SQVTM, CDR2 ANQGSEA. Trimming removed 0 bases at V and 4 bases at J, with 15 bases between.

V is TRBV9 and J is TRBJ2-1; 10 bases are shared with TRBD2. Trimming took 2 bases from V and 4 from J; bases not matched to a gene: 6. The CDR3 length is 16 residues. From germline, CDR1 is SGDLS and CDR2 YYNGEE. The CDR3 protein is CASSVGAGGFYNEQFF. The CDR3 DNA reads TGTGCCAGCAGCGTTGGAGCGGGGGGGTTTTACAATGAGCAGTTCTTC. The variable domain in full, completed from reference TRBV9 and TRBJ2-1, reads DSGVTQTPKHLITATGQRVTLRCSPRSGDLSVYWYQQSLDQGLQFLIQYYNGEERAKGNILERFSAQQFPDLHSELNLSSLELGDSALYFCASSVGAGGFYNEQFFGPGTRLTVL.

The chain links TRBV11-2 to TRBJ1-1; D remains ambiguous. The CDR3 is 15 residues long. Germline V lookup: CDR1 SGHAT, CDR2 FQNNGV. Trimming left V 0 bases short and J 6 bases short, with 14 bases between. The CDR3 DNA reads TGTGCCAGCAGCTTAGATGGACTCCCCACACCTGAAGCTTTCTTT. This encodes CASSLDGLPTPEAFF. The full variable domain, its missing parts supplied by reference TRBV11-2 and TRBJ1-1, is EAGVAQSPRYKIIEKRQSVAFWCNPISGHATLYWYQQILGQGPKLLIQFQNNGVVDDSQLPKDRFSAERLKGVDSTLKIQPAKLEDSAVYLCASSLDGLPTPEAFFGQGTRLTVV.

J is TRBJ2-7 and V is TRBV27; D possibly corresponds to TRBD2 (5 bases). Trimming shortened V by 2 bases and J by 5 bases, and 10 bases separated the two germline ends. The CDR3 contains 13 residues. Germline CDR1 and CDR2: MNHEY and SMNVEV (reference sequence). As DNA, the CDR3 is TGTGCCAGCAGTTTAGGCGGGCGAAACGAGCAGTACTTC. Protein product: CASSLGGRNEQYF.

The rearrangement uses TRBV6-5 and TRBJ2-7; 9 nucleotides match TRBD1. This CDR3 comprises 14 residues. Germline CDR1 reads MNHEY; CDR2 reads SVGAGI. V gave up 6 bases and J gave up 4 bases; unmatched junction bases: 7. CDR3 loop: CASRGTGRGYEQYF. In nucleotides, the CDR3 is TGTGCCAGCAGAGGGACAGGGCGGGGGTACGAGCAGTACTTC.

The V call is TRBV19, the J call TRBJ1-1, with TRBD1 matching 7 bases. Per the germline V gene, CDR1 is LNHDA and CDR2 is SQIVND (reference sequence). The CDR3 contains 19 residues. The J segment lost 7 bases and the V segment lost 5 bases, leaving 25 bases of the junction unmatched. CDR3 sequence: CASSHRQPRRGQTVGEAFF. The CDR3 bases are TGTGCCAGTAGTCACCGCCAGCCTAGGAGGGGGCAAACGGTGGGTGAAGCTTTCTTT.

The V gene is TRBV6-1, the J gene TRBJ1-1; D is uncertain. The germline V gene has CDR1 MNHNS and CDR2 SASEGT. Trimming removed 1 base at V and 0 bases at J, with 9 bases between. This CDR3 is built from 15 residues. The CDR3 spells CASSEGGGMNTEAFF. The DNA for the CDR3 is TGTGCCAGCAGTGAAGGAGGAGGGATGAACACTGAAGCTTTCTTT.

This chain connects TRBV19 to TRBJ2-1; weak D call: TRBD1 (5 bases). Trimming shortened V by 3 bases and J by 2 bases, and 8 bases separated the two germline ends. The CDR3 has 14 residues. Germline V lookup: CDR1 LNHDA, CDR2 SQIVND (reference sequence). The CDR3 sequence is CASSIQDTYNEQFF. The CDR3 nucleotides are TGTGCCAGTAGTATCCAGGACACCTACAATGAGCAGTTCTTC.

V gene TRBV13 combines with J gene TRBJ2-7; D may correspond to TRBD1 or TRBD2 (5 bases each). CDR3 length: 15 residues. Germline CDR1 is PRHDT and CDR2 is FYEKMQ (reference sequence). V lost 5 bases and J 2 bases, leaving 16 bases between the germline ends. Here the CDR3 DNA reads TGTGCCAGCAGCCCCCTCCCTCGGGGCCCCTACGAGCAGTACTTC. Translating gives CASSPLPRGPYEQYF.

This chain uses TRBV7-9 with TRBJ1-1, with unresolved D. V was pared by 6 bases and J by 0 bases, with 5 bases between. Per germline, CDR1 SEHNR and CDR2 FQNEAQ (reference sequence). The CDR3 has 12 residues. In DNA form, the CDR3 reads TGTGCCAGCAGAGAAATGAACACTGAAGCTTTCTTT. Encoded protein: CASREMNTEAFF.

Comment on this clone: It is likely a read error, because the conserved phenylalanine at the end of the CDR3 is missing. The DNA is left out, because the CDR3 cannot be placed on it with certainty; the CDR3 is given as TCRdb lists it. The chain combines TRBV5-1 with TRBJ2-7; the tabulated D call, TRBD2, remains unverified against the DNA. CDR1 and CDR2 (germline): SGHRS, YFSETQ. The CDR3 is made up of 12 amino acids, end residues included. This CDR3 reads CASTLVHGSGPL.

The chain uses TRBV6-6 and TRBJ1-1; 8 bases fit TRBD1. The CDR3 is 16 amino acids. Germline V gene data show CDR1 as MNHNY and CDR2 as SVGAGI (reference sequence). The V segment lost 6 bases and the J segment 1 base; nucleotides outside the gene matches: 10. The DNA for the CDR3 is TGTGCCAGCAGCAACCCGCCGGGGACAGGGAACACTGAAGCTTTCTTT. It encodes CASSNPPGTGNTEAFF.